This TCR beta chain was observed in a study of T cells expressing NK-cell markers. Turning to the study itself: Repertoires of TCR beta were obtained from T cells sorted as CD3+CD56+NKG2C+, CD3+CD56+NKG2C- and CD3+CD56-NKG2C+. Most of the eight sequenced donors were classified as HCMV-seropositive, and one was classified as seronegative.

TCRdb reprocessed the 5' RACE reads, with one entry per CDR3 protein and no DNA. The table lists 250,000 to 300,000 distinct CDR3 sequences. The sequencing sample was made of blood T cells: a sorted CD56 or NKG2C T cell subset, CD4+ or CD8+ T cells, or bulk PBMC T cells (not recorded which). This TCR came from a man between 18 and 29 years old in good health.

The chain's CDR3 is CASSYGLTAETQYF. The genes are TRBV5-5 and TRBJ2-5. This CDR3 has 14 amino acids. In germline, CDR1 is SGHKS, CDR2 YYEKEE (reference sequence). The variable domain in full, completed from reference TRBV5-5 and TRBJ2-5, reads DAGVTQSPTHLIKTRGQQVTLRCSPISGHKSVSWYQQVLGQGPQFIFQYYEKEERGRGNFPDRFSARQFPNYSSELNVNALLLGDSALYLCASSYGLTAETQYFGPGTRLLVL.